The source of this TCR beta chain is a study of blood T cell repertoires in COVID-19 (dated by TCRdb to about 2020). For the study in its entirety: Samples from collaborators originated in the United States, Italy and Spain and spanned both the acute and convalescent phases of COVID-19. The prospective study material was composed of cDNA or gDNA derived from T cells, B-cell-depleted T cells, or PBMCs. Subjects who had been exposed to COVID-19, were actively infected with it, or had recovered from it provided the deeply sampled blood TCRbeta repertoires that made up the dataset. The repertoires were made available in a free public database intended to serve as a resource for research on the immune response to SARS-CoV-2. The samples were drawn from two sources: the first 160 participants of the ongoing ImmuneRACE study, and 1,000 to 1,500 subjects contributed by 6 global collaborators. A de-identified subject ID, COVID-19 status, age in years and sex were almost always included in the sample metadata. Where available, HLA class I and class II types were obtained from metadata supplied by the sample provider rather than from assay-based typing.

The collaborating institutions used their own protocols to collect whole blood in K2EDTA tubes. For TCRbeta analysis, collaborators shipped samples as frozen whole blood, isolated PBMCs, or DNA extracted from either of those sample types. Per the germline V gene (reference sequence), DFQATT is the CDR1 and SNEGSKA is the CDR2. Inclusive of the bounding cysteine and phenylalanine, the CDR3 is 14 residues long. This entry keeps only the CDR3 DNA: 42 bases, framed from base 1. Between the V and J ends, shortened by 3 bases and 4 bases respectively, the junction contains 14 bases. The immunoSEQ Assay, a bias-controlled multiplex PCR, was used to amplify TCRbeta CDR3 regions from genomic DNA. The authors' pipeline ran thus. The number of nucleated cells in each sample was estimated from the amplification of reference gene primers within the assay. To quantify the absolute abundance of each unique TCRbeta CDR3 rearrangement, sequence reads were collapsed and filtered. For each sample, productive Simpson clonality was calculated by taking the square root of Simpson's diversity index across productive rearrangements. What TCRdb holds here is the immuneACCESS table cut down to in-frame rearrangements. Part of the clones is not present; checked against another copy, under half of the missing clones reflect an unresolved V gene, and the others are unexplained. Clonal size and the V and J genes are those of that table, whereas D and trimming came from the DNA. For this sample the table gives approximately 150,000 clones, of which around 90% were detected only once. The ten largest clones capture around 4% of the sample.

General findings and caveats noted by the study authors: The quantity of clinical and demographic metadata differed by source and by participant and was supplied without curation.

As concerns this clone: Which antigen it targets is not known. One base away there is no much larger clone; base qualities are not given.

This TCR derives from a woman aged 60-70 years with active or convalescent COVID-19. Sequencing was performed on peripheral blood. The chain links TRBV20-1 with TRBJ2-3; a weak D assignment points to TRBD2 (6 bases agree). The CDR3 reads CSASNQGGADTQYF. The sequenced DNA: TGCAGTGCTAGTAACCAGGGAGGCGCAGATACGCAGTATTTT.